The text below deals with one T cell receptor (beta chain). It has no known antigen specificity. No base quality values were provided; no much bigger clone lies one nucleotide off. Each collaborating institution followed its own protocols to collect whole blood in K2EDTA tubes. For TCRbeta analysis, collaborator samples were shipped as frozen whole blood, as isolated PBMCs, or as DNA extracted from either sample type. The data stem from a study of blood T cell repertoires in COVID-19 (dated by TCRdb to the early 2020s). Background for the entire study: Samples from collaborators originated in the United States, Italy and Spain and spanned both the acute and convalescent phases of COVID-19. The material from the prospective study consisted of cDNA or gDNA derived from T cells, B-cell-depleted T cells, or PBMCs. Subjects who had been exposed to COVID-19, were actively infected with it, or had recovered from it provided the deeply sampled blood TCRbeta repertoires that made up the dataset. The repertoires were released in a freely available public database meant as a resource for research on the immune response to SARS-CoV-2. The samples were drawn from the first 160 participants of the ongoing ImmuneRACE study and from some 1,300 subjects provided by 6 global collaborators. A de-identified subject ID, COVID-19 status, age in years and sex were almost always included in the sample metadata. Where available, HLA class I and class II types were obtained from metadata supplied by the sample provider rather than from assay-based typing.

General findings and caveats noted by the study authors: The amount of clinical and demographic metadata varied by source and participant and was provided uncurated.

The immunoSEQ Assay, a bias-controlled multiplex PCR, was used to amplify TCRbeta CDR3 regions from genomic DNA. The paper's processing steps were these. Within the assay, amplification of reference gene primers was used to estimate how many nucleated cells each sample contained. To quantify the absolute abundance of each unique TCRbeta CDR3 rearrangement, sequence reads were collapsed and filtered. For each sample, productive Simpson clonality was calculated by taking the square root of Simpson's diversity index across productive rearrangements. The table was pulled from immuneACCESS by TCRdb, which kept in-frame rearrangements only. Such tables lose some clones; where checked, under half of the loss comes from unresolved V genes, and the rest has no known cause. The DNA gave D and trimming, while V, J and clone size come from that table. In all, the sample holds 90,000 to 120,000 clones, and about three quarters of those were seen once. Jointly, the top ten make up roughly 4.3% of the sample.

Looking up the germline V gene (reference sequence) yields CDR1 LNHDA and CDR2 SQIVND. Germline trimming: 5 bases from V, 5 bases from J; junction bases outside gene matches: 11. Including cysteine and phenylalanine, the CDR3 has 18 amino acids. This entry keeps only the CDR3 DNA: 54 bases, framed from base 1. Source material: peripheral blood. The chain is made from TRBV19 and TRBJ2-5, with TRBD2 identical over 16 junction bases. The receptor's source is a man in his 70s with acute or convalescent COVID-19. At the DNA level, the sequence is TGTGCCAGTAGTTTCGCCGGGACTAGCGGGGGGGCCCGGGAGACCCAGTACTTC. Its translation is CASSFAGTSGGARETQYF.